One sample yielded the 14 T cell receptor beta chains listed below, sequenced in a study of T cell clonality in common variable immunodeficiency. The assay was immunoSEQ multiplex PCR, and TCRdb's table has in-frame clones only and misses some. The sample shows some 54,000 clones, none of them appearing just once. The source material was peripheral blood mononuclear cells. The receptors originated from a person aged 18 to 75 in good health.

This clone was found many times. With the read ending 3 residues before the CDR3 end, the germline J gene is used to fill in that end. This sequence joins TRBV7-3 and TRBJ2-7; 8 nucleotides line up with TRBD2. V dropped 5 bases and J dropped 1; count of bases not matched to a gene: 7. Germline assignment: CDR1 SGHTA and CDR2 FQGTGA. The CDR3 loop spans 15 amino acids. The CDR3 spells CASSPGGGRSYEQYF. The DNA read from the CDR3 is TGTGCCAGCAGCCCGGGGGGCGGGAGGTCCTACGAG.

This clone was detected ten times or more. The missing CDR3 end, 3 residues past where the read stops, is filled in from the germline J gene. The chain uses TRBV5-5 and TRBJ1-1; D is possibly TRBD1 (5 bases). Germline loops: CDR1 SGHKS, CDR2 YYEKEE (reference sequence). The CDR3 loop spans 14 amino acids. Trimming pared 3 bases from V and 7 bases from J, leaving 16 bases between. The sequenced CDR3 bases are TGTGCCAGCAGCTATCGGGGGGGTAACCTTGAA. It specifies CASSYRGGNLE. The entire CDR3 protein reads CASSYRGGNLEAFF. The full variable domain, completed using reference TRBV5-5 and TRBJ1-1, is DAGVTQSPTHLIKTRGQQVTLRCSPISGHKSVSWYQQVLGQGPQFIFQYYEKEERGRGNFPDRFSARQFPNYSSELNVNALLLGDSALYLCASSYRGGNLEAFFGQGTRLTVV.

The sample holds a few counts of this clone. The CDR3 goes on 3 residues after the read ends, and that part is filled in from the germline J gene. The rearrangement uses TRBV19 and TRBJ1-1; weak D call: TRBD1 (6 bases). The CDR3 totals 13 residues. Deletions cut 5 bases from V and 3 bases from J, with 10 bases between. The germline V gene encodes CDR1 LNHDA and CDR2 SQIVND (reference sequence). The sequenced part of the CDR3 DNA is TGTGCCAGTAGTGTAAAGGGGGACACTGAA. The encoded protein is CASSVKGDTE. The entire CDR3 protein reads CASSVKGDTEAFF.

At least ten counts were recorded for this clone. This CDR3 reads CASSEAGSNQPQHF. CDR3 DNA (partial): TGCGCCAGCAGTGAGGCGGGTTCCAATCAGCCC. The rearrangement uses TRBV10-1 and TRBJ1-5; D is unclear. The missing CDR3 end, 3 residues past where the read stops, is filled in from the germline J gene. The germline V gene encodes CDR1 WNHNN and CDR2 SYGVQD (reference sequence). The CDR3 is made up of 14 amino acids. V was trimmed by 2 bases and J by 3 bases, leaving 8 bases between them.

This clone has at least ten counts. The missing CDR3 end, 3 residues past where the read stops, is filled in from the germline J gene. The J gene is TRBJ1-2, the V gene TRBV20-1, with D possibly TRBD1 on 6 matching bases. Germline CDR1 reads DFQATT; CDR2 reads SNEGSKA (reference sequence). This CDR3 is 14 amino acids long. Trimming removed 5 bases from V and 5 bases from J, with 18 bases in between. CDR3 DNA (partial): TGCAGTGCTGCCACCTGGGACATTGCTTATGGC. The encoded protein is CSAATWDIAYG. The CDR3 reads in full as CSAATWDIAYGYTF.

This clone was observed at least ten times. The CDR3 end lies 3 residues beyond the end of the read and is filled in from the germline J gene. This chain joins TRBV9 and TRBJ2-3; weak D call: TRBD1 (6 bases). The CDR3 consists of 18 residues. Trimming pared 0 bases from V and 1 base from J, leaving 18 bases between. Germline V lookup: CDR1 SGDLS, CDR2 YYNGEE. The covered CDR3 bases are TGTGCCAGCAGCGTAGAAGGTTCCGGGGCAGGGGGCACAGATACG. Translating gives CASSVEGSGAGGTDT. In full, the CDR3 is CASSVEGSGAGGTDTQYF. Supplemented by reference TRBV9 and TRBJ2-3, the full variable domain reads DSGVTQTPKHLITATGQRVTLRCSPRSGDLSVYWYQQSLDQGLQFLIQYYNGEERAKGNILERFSAQQFPDLHSELNLSSLELGDSALYFCASSVEGSGAGGTDTQYFGPGTRLTVL.

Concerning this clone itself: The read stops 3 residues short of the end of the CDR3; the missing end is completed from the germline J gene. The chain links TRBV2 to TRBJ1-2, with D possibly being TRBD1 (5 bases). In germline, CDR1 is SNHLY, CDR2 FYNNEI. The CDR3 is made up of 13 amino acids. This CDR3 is CASSEVQVQGYTF. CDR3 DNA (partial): TGTGCCAGCAGTGAAGTACAGGTTCAGGGC. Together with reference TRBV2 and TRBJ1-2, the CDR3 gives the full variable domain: EPEVTQTPSHQVTQMGQEVILRCVPISNHLYFYWYRQILGQKVEFLVSFYNNEISEKSEIFDDQFSVERPDGSNFTLKIRSTKLEDSAMYFCASSEVQVQGYTFGSGTRLTVV.

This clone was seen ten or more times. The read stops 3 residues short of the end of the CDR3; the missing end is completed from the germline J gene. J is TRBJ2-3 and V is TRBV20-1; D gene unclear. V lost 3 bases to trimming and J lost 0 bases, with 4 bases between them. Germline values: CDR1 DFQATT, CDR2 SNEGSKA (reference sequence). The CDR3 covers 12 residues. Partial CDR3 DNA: TGCAGTGCTAGGAGGAGCACAGATACG. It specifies CSARRSTDT. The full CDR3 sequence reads CSARRSTDTQYF.

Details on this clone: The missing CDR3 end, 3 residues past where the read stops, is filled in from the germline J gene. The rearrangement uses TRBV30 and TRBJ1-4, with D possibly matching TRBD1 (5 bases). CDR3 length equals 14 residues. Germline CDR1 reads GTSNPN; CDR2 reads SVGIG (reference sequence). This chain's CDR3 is CAGGRRPYNSPLFF. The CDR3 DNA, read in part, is TGTGCCGGGGGGAGGAGACCCTATAATTCACCA.

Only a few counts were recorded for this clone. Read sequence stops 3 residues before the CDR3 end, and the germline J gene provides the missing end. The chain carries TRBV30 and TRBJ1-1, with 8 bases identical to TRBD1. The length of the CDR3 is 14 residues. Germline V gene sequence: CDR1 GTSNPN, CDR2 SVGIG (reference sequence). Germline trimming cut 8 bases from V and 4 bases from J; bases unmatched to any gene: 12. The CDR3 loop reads CAGDRGGPGTEAFF. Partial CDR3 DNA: TGTGCCGGTGACAGGGGAGGGCCGGGCACTGAA. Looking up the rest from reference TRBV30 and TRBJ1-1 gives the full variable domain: SQTIHQWPATLVQPVGSPLSLECTVEGTSNPNLYWYRQAAGRGLQLLFYSVGIGQISSEVPQNLSASRPQDRQFILSSKKLLLSDSGFYLCAGDRGGPGTEAFFGQGTRLTVV.

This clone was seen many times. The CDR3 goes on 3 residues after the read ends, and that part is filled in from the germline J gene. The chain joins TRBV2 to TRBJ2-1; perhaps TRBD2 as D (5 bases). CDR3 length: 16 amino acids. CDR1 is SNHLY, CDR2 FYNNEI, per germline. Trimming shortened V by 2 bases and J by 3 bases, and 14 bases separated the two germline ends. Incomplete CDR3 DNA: TGTGCCAGCAGTGAAATGTTCCCGGACTTCTACAATGAG. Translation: CASSEMFPDFYNE. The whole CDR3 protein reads CASSEMFPDFYNEQFF. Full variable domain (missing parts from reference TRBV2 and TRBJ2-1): EPEVTQTPSHQVTQMGQEVILRCVPISNHLYFYWYRQILGQKVEFLVSFYNNEISEKSEIFDDQFSVERPDGSNFTLKIRSTKLEDSAMYFCASSEMFPDFYNEQFFGPGTRLTVL.

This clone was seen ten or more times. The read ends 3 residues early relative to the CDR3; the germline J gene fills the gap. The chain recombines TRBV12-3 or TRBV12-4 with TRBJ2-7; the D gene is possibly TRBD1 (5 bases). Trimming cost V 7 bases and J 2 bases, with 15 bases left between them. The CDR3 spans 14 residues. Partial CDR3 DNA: TGTGCCAGCACTTCTAGGGGCGCGACCTACGAG. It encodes CASTSRGATYE. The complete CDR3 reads CASTSRGATYEQYF.

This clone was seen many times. The DNA read from the CDR3 is TGCAGTGCTCCAGGAGTCCCCAGTGAA. Encoded protein: CSAPGVPSE. The complete CDR3 protein is CSAPGVPSEAFF. The chain links TRBV20-1 to TRBJ1-1; D not resolved. The read halts 3 residues ahead of the CDR3 end, with the missing end drawn from the germline J gene. The germline V gene has CDR1 DFQATT and CDR2 SNEGSKA (reference sequence). This CDR3 spans 12 amino acids. Trimming left V 5 bases short and J 7 bases short, with 14 bases between.

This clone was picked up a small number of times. CDR3 DNA (partial): TGCGCCAGCAGTCTGGGGGCGTTTCCGAGCCGATCTAGCACAGATACG. Protein sequence: CASSLGAFPSRSSTDT. The whole CDR3 protein reads CASSLGAFPSRSSTDTQYF. The chain carries TRBV5-1 and TRBJ2-3, with D maybe TRBD1 (6 bases). The read finishes 3 residues shy of the CDR3 end, and the germline J gene is used to complete it. Germline CDR1 SGHRS, CDR2 YFSETQ. There are 19 residues in the CDR3. Trimming stripped 5 bases from V and 0 bases from J, with 25 bases between.